The rows below give T cell receptor beta chains drawn from one sample of a study of shared clonotypes between healthy human individuals. Measured with immunoSEQ multiplex PCR; TCRdb has only the in-frame clones, and not every one. Among 2 million to 2.5 million clones listed, approximately 95% were seen once. Sequenced sample: naive CD4+ T cells sorted from blood. These receptors all stem from a man aged 18 to 29 in good health. The CDR3 runs from the conserved cysteine through the conserved F or W. D genes are given only for firm matches. Not all rows give a size; the values are once, few, many and, for expanded clones, a class.

TRBD2	NA	TRBV5-1	TRBJ2-2	CASSPGLAGGTGELFF	TGCGCCAGCAGCCCGGGACTAGCGGGGGGTACCGGGGAGCTGTTTTTT
NA	NA	TRBV19	TRBJ1-1	CASSIAPGNTEAFF	TGTGCCAGTAGTATAGCCCCAGGGAACACTGAAGCTTTCTTT
NA	NA	TRBV6-5	TRBJ1-3	CASRPGTTGNTIYF	TGTGCCAGCAGACCCGGGACCACTGGAAACACCATATATTTT
NA	NA	TRBV5-1	TRBJ1-4	CASSLNLGTNEKLFF	TGCGCCAGCAGCTTGAACTTGGGAACTAATGAAAAACTGTTTTTT
TRBD1	NA	TRBV5-5	TRBJ1-1	CASSTSTGVNTEAFF	TGTGCCAGCAGCACTTCAACAGGGGTAAACACTGAAGCTTTCTTT
NA	NA	TRBV10-3	TRBJ1-5	CAIGGAGQPQHF	TGTGCCATCGGAGGGGCTGGTCAGCCCCAGCATTTT
NA	NA	TRBV30	TRBJ1-5	CAWTTQGGGQPQHF	TGTGCCTGGACTACCCAGGGTGGTGGCCAGCCCCAGCATTTT
NA	NA	TRBV13	TRBJ1-1	CASSFRIRRNTEAFF	TGTGCCAGCAGCTTCCGCATAAGGAGGAACACTGAAGCTTTCTTT
NA	once	TRBV2	TRBJ2-1	CASAVELSNEQFF	TGTGCCAGCGCGGTAGAGCTTAGCAATGAGCAGTTCTTC
NA	NA	TRBV11-2	TRBJ2-5	CASSLVGGGASETQYF	TGTGCCAGCAGCTTAGTAGGTGGGGGGGCCTCGGAGACCCAGTACTTC
NA	NA	TRBV6-1	TRBJ1-1	CASRDWGMNTEAFF	TGTGCCAGCCGGGACTGGGGAATGAACACTGAAGCTTTCTTT
NA	NA	TRBV4-1	TRBJ1-3	CASSQDWGRSGNTIYF	TGCGCCAGCAGCCAAGATTGGGGACGCTCTGGAAACACCATATATTTT
NA	NA	TRBV10-3	TRBJ2-5	CAISESGLSQETQYF	TGTGCCATCAGTGAGTCGGGCCTGAGCCAAGAGACCCAGTACTTC